Below are 18 T cell receptor beta chains sequenced from a single sample in a study of blood T cell repertoires in COVID-19. Produced via immunoSEQ multiplex PCR; TCRdb's table is partial and in-frame only. The data show about 60,000 clones, with 80% to 90% seen just once and approximately 5.1% held by the top ten. Specimen: peripheral blood. The receptors originated from a human donor in a cohort sampled during active COVID-19.

This clone was detected once. The V and J genes are TRBV5-6 and TRBJ2-1; the match to TRBD2 covers 11 bases. The CDR3 is made up of 14 amino acids. Trimming took 1 base from V and 9 from J; bases not matched to a gene: 3. Germline CDR1 and CDR2: SGHDT and YYEEEE. CDR3 region: CASSLTSGRGEQFF. The CDR3 DNA reads as TGTGCCAGCAGCTTGACTAGCGGGAGAGGTGAGCAGTTCTTC.

The chain employs TRBV5-1 and TRBJ2-3, with 11 nucleotides matching TRBD2. The CDR3 extends over 16 amino acids. The ends lost 3 bases at V and 2 bases at J; junction bases unmatched: 5. Germline V gene lookup returns CDR1 SGHRS and CDR2 YFSETQ. The CDR3 reads CASSWGTSGSTDTQYF. As DNA, the CDR3 is TGCGCCAGCAGCTGGGGGACTAGCGGTTCCACAGATACGCAGTATTTT. The full variable domain, completed using reference TRBV5-1 and TRBJ2-3, is KAGVTQTPRYLIKTRGQQVTLSCSPISGHRSVSWYQQTPGQGLQFLFEYFSETQRNKGNFPGRFSGRQFSNSRSEMNVSTLELGDSALYLCASSWGTSGSTDTQYFGPGTRLTVL.

This clone appeared once. The V call is TRBV6-5, the J call TRBJ1-2; TRBD1 matches 8 bases. Germline V CDR1 and CDR2: MNHEY, SVGAGI. The CDR3 has 15 amino acids. The junction had 8 bases not matched to a gene; V was cut back by 6 bases and J by 2 bases. CDR3 region: CASSIRTGLNYGYTF. As DNA, the CDR3 is TGTGCCAGCAGCATCCGGACAGGGCTAAACTATGGCTACACCTTC.

The chain is built from TRBV6-2 or TRBV6-3 and TRBJ1-1, with a possible D match to TRBD1 (6 bases). V gave up 2 bases and J gave up 4 bases, with 11 bases separating them. CDR1 is MNHEY, CDR2 SVGEGT, per germline. The CDR3 is made up of 14 amino acids. The CDR3: CASSYRGQSTEAFF. The CDR3 nucleotides are TGTGCCAGCAGTTACAGGGGACAAAGCACTGAAGCTTTCTTT.

The V gene is TRBV5-1, the J gene TRBJ2-2; 9 bases fit TRBD1. V lost 5 bases, J lost 3 bases, and 11 bases stayed unmatched. Per the germline V gene, CDR1 is SGHRS and CDR2 is YFSETQ. There are 17 residues in the CDR3. The CDR3 DNA is TGCGCCAGCAGACAGGGGGCTTTCAGCGGAGACACCGGGGAGCTGTTTTTT. It specifies CASRQGAFSGDTGELFF.

The V call is TRBV18, the J call TRBJ2-3; 9 bases match TRBD2. Germline-derived CDR1 and CDR2 are KGHSH and LQKENI. The CDR3 runs 16 residues. V gave up 3 bases and J gave up 0 bases; unmatched junction bases: 4. CDR3 nucleotides: TGTGCCAGCTCACCGCTAGCGGGGAGCAGCACAGATACGCAGTATTTT. This sequence encodes CASSPLAGSSTDTQYF.

V usage is TRBV28 and J usage is TRBJ2-5; 7 nucleotides align to TRBD1. The germline V gene has CDR1 MDHEN and CDR2 SYDVKM. V trimming: 4 bases; J trimming: 1 base; junction bases outside the gene matches: 6. The CDR3 has 15 amino acids. The CDR3 DNA sequence: TGTGCCAGCAGTTCCCCCGGGACAGCCCAAGAGACCCAGTACTTC. Amino acid sequence: CASSSPGTAQETQYF.

The rearrangement uses TRBV7-9 and TRBJ2-7; TRBD2 is a possible D gene (5 bases). CDR1 SEHNR and CDR2 FQNEAQ come from the germline V gene (reference sequence). The CDR3 covers 15 residues. Trimming pared 6 bases from V and 3 bases from J, leaving 18 bases between. The CDR3 loop is CASSPAVYVVYEQYF. As DNA, the CDR3 is TGTGCCAGCAGTCCAGCGGTGTATGTCGTCTACGAGCAGTACTTC.

V and J are TRBV18 and TRBJ1-5, with unresolved D. CDR1 KGHSH and CDR2 LQKENI come from the germline V gene. The CDR3 has 13 residues. Trimming pared 2 bases from V and 3 bases from J, leaving 5 bases between. The CDR3 protein is CASSPNNNQPQHF. The CDR3 DNA reads TGTGCCAGCTCACCAAACAACAATCAGCCCCAGCATTTT.

This clone showed up just a few times. The chain combines TRBV6-6 with TRBJ1-2; no firm D call. Germline values: CDR1 MNHNY, CDR2 SVGAGI (reference sequence). The length of the CDR3 is 14 residues. V shed 2 bases and J shed 2 bases, with 9 bases lying between them. The CDR3 loop is CASSYGQKNYGYTF. CDR3 DNA sequence: TGTGCCAGCAGTTACGGTCAGAAGAACTATGGCTACACCTTC.

The chain recombines TRBV14 with TRBJ2-7, with D possibly matching TRBD1 (5 bases). CDR1 and CDR2 (germline): SGHDN, FVKESK. V shed 3 bases and J shed 0 bases, with 15 bases lying between them. This CDR3 has 16 residues. In DNA, the CDR3 is TGTGCCAGCAGCCACCTGACAGTTAAAGACTCCTACGAGCAGTACTTC. Protein sequence: CASSHLTVKDSYEQYF.

The chain employs TRBV7-8 and TRBJ1-2; 8 nucleotides line up with TRBD1. Trimming cost V 5 bases and J 0 bases; bases outside gene matches: 8. The CDR3 runs 16 residues. Germline lookup yields CDR1 SGHVS and CDR2 FQNEAQ. CDR3 nucleotide sequence: TGTGCCAGCAGCCCTAGGGAGGACAGGGCTAACTATGGCTACACCTTC. Amino acid sequence: CASSPREDRANYGYTF.

This chain uses TRBV7-2 with TRBJ1-2, with TRBD1 matching over 8 bases. In germline, CDR1 is SGHTA, CDR2 FQGNSA. CDR3 length equals 15 residues. Trimming at V came to 3 bases and at J to 3 bases, leaving 6 bases not matched to a gene. Written as DNA, the CDR3 is TGTGCCAGCAGCTTTGGACAGGGCCGCGACTATGGCTACACCTTC. Amino acid sequence: CASSFGQGRDYGYTF.

This clone was seen once. V usage is TRBV7-2 and J usage is TRBJ1-5, with a tentative D call TRBD1 (5 bases). V was clipped by 3 bases and J by 0 bases, with 12 bases between them. Per germline, CDR1 SGHTA and CDR2 FQGNSA. This CDR3 spans 16 amino acids. CDR3 residues: CASSFRAYDSNQPQHF. The CDR3 bases are TGTGCCAGCAGCTTCAGGGCGTATGATAGCAATCAGCCCCAGCATTTT.

This chain links TRBV29-1 with TRBJ2-7, with D possibly matching TRBD1 (6 bases). The CDR3 contains 14 residues. The V end was cut by 0 bases, the J end by 3 bases, with 12 bases between. Germline CDR1 reads SQVTM; CDR2 reads ANQGSEA. The CDR3 DNA reads as TGCAGCGTTGAAGACCCCAGGGGCGGCTACGAGCAGTACTTC. Encoded protein: CSVEDPRGGYEQYF.

This chain connects TRBV5-1 to TRBJ2-1; unclear D gene. Trimming removed 1 base from V and 6 bases from J, with 11 bases in between. The CDR3 length is 14 residues. Germline values: CDR1 SGHRS, CDR2 YFSETQ. The CDR3 sequence is CASSLRSHLNEQFF. The CDR3 bases are TGCGCCAGCAGCTTGCGGAGTCACCTCAATGAGCAGTTCTTC.

The rearrangement joins TRBV7-9 to TRBJ2-7; 12 nucleotides match TRBD2. There are 16 residues in the CDR3. Per germline, CDR1 SEHNR and CDR2 FQNEAQ (reference sequence). The V and J ends lost 4 bases and 4 bases, in that order; junction bases with no gene match: 8. The CDR3 DNA reads as TGTGCCAGCAGCTCCCAGACTAGCGGGAGAGTTTACGAGCAGTACTTC. The encoded protein is CASSSQTSGRVYEQYF.

DNA of the CDR3: TGTGCCAGCAGCTTGGTTCAGGGGGCGAGGACTGAAGCTTTCTTT. Protein sequence: CASSLVQGARTEAFF. This chain uses TRBV5-4 with TRBJ1-1; 8 bases agree with TRBD1. The CDR3 has 15 amino acids. CDR1 and CDR2 from the germline V gene are SGHNT and YYREEE (reference sequence). After removal of 0 bases from V and 5 bases from J, the junction contained 6 bases not matched to a gene.